The 23 T cell receptor beta chains listed next were all sequenced from one sample in a study of beta chain features in type 1 diabetes. Expressed TCRB transcripts got sequenced, as all isolated RNA was reverse transcribed. Assay: immunoSEQ multiplex PCR; the TCRdb copy retains only in-frame clones and omits some. Of fewer than 650,000 clones in the sample, 15% were seen once. Sequenced material: naive CD4+ T cells from blood. Receptor source: a man younger than 35 in good health.

Comments on this clone: The same CDR3 also results from other DNA sequences found in this sample. The rearrangement uses TRBV10-3 and TRBJ2-7, with D unresolved. Germline V gives CDR1 ENHRY, CDR2 SYGVKD. CDR3 size: 15 residues. V was shortened by 6 bases and J by 3 bases, with 18 bases between the two germline ends. Here the CDR3 reads CAISETLTKFYEQYF. Here the CDR3 DNA reads TGTGCCATCAGCGAGACCCTGACGAAATTCTACGAGCAGTACTTC.

This clone was recorded a few times. The chain combines TRBV2 with TRBJ2-7; D perhaps matches TRBD2 (6 bases). The CDR3 runs to 17 residues. Germline V gives CDR1 SNHLY, CDR2 FYNNEI. Between the trimmed V and J ends, which lost 6 bases and 5 bases, there was a span of 26 bases. CDR3 protein: CASRRGLGEAHIHEQYF. The DNA for the CDR3 is TGTGCCAGCAGAAGAGGGCTCGGGGAGGCCCATATCCACGAGCAGTACTTC.

This clone was observed many times. Other DNA variants within this sample encode the same CDR3. The rearrangement links TRBV7-9 to TRBJ2-3; D gene ambiguous. V lost 1 base, J lost 4 bases, and 3 bases lay in between. Germline CDR1 reads SEHNR; CDR2 reads FQNEAQ (reference sequence). This CDR3 comprises 12 residues. As DNA, the CDR3 is TGTGCCAGCAGCTTAGTAGCAGATACGCAGTATTTT. The encoded protein is CASSLVADTQYF.

The rearrangement links TRBV5-5 to TRBJ2-5; D is perhaps TRBD2 (5 bases). Germline V gene lookup returns CDR1 SGHKS and CDR2 YYEKEE (reference sequence). This CDR3 has 13 residues. V shed 2 bases and J shed 5 bases, with 10 bases lying between them. CDR3 nucleotide sequence: TGTGCCAGCAGCTTCCTAGCCGGGGAGACCCAGTACTTC. This translates into CASSFLAGETQYF.

This clone was recorded a few times. This chain uses TRBV5-1 with TRBJ2-3; D call uncertain. This CDR3 contains 12 residues. The V gene lost 0 bases and the J gene lost 4 bases, with 3 bases spanning the gap. CDR1 and CDR2 (germline): SGHRS, YFSETQ. The CDR3 DNA follows: TGCGCCAGCAGCTTGGCGCCAGATACGCAGTATTTT. This gives the protein CASSLAPDTQYF.

V gene TRBV7-2 combines with J gene TRBJ2-1; D call uncertain. The germline CDR1 and CDR2 sequences are SGHTA and FQGNSA. V lost 4 bases and J lost 10, with 17 bases in between. This CDR3 region has 14 residues. DNA of the CDR3: TGTGCCAGCAGCTCGAGAACCCGCCTTCGGGAGCAGTTCTTC. This encodes CASSSRTRLREQFF.

The chain joins TRBV7-3 to TRBJ2-1; 8 positions agree with TRBD2. Germline CDR1 and CDR2: SGHTA and FQGTGA. Trimming took 3 bases from V and 4 from J; bases not matched to a gene: 8. This CDR3 spans 16 amino acids. Here the CDR3 reads CASSLQRGSAYNEQFF. DNA for the CDR3: TGTGCCAGCAGCTTGCAGCGGGGGTCAGCTTACAATGAGCAGTTCTTC.

The rearrangement uses TRBV4-3 and TRBJ1-1, with TRBD1 as a possible D gene (6 bases). The germline V and J ends were trimmed by 8 bases and 4 bases, with 17 bases remaining between them. The CDR3 runs 14 residues. Germline CDR1 reads LGHNA; CDR2 reads YSLEER. The DNA of the CDR3 is TGCGCCAGCGGCTCGGCAGGGGTGGGCACTGAAGCTTTCTTT. Protein sequence: CASGSAGVGTEAFF.

V is TRBV2 and J is TRBJ2-1, with 7 bases matching TRBD1. V lost 9 bases and J lost 4; bases outside the gene matches: 9. The CDR3 loop spans 14 amino acids. Germline values: CDR1 SNHLY, CDR2 FYNNEI. CDR3: CARGGQGVYNEQFF. In nucleotides, the CDR3 is TGTGCCAGAGGCGGGCAGGGGGTATACAATGAGCAGTTCTTC.

This CDR3 reads CASSYRGQAEAFF. Written as DNA, the CDR3 is TGTGCCAGCAGTTACCGTGGACAGGCGGAGGCTTTCTTT. This chain connects TRBV6-5 to TRBJ1-1, with 7 bases identical to TRBD1. V lost 2 bases to trimming and J lost 11 bases; unmatched junction nucleotides: 8. The length of the CDR3 is 13 residues. CDR1 is MNHEY, CDR2 SVGAGI, per germline.

The genes are TRBV5-1 and TRBJ2-7; the D call may be TRBD1 or TRBD2 (5 bases each). Germline V gives CDR1 SGHRS, CDR2 YFSETQ. This CDR3 is 18 amino acids long. V lost 2 bases and J lost 0, with 21 bases in between. DNA for the CDR3: TGCGCCAGCAGCTTACCCGAGAGGGGAAGAGATAACTCCTACGAGCAGTACTTC. Translation: CASSLPERGRDNSYEQYF.

This chain links TRBV7-8 with TRBJ1-1, with 8 nucleotides matching TRBD1. V was clipped by 3 bases and J by 9 bases; unmatched bases: 6. The CDR3 runs to 13 residues. From germline, CDR1 is SGHVS and CDR2 FQNEAQ. CDR3 nucleotide sequence: TGTGCCAGCAGCTTCCGAGGACAGGGAAAAGCTTTCTTT. Protein sequence: CASSFRGQGKAFF. The entire variable domain, with the rest obtained from reference TRBV7-8 and TRBJ1-1, is as follows: GAGVSQSPRYKVAKRGQDVALRCDPISGHVSLFWYQQALGQGPEFLTYFQNEAQLDKSGLPSDRFFAERPEGSVSTLKIQRTQQEDSAVYLCASSFRGQGKAFFGQGTRLTVV.

This clone has more than one count but fewer than ten. The chain is built from TRBV5-4 and TRBJ2-1; 7 bases match TRBD1. J lost 3 bases, V lost 0 bases, and 3 bases had no gene match. The length of the CDR3 is 15 residues. Germline V CDR1 and CDR2: SGHNT, YYREEE (reference sequence). CDR3 in amino acids: CASSLASGGYNEQFF. As DNA, the CDR3 is TGTGCCAGCAGCTTGGCCTCAGGGGGCTACAATGAGCAGTTCTTC.

V gene TRBV5-1 combines with J gene TRBJ2-2, with D possibly being TRBD2 (6 bases). The ends were cut back, 0 bases at V and 10 bases at J, with 22 bases in the middle. The CDR3 runs 17 residues. Germline assignment: CDR1 SGHRS and CDR2 YFSETQ. CDR3 sequence (DNA): TGCGCCAGCAGCTTGGCCGGAGTGGGTAGCGGCAATGAGGAGCTGTTTTTT. Its protein is CASSLAGVGSGNEELFF.

This clone was observed once. The J gene is TRBJ2-5, the V gene TRBV6-5, with D hard to call. The length of the CDR3 is 11 residues. In germline, CDR1 is MNHEY, CDR2 SVGAGI. V was cut by 2 bases and J by 7 bases, with 5 bases left in between. In nucleotides, the CDR3 is TGTGCCAGCAGTTACGGTGTGACCCAGTACTTC. Protein: CASSYGVTQYF.

As regards this clone: At one of its ends the junction is not consistent with the germline gene, which may arise from a read error. The chain uses TRBV6-5 and TRBJ1-1; no firm D call. In germline, CDR1 is MNHEY, CDR2 SVGAGI. This CDR3 region has 15 residues. As DNA, the CDR3 is TGTGTCAGCAGCGAAAGCATTTTTGGGAACACTGAAGCTTTCTTT. Amino acid sequence: CVSSESIFGNTEAFF.

The table lists this clone with a few counts. The CDR3 protein is CTSRRTGGAVAKNIQYF. The CDR3, as DNA: TGCACCAGCAGGCGGACAGGGGGCGCGGTAGCCAAAAACATTCAGTACTTC. The chain has TRBV1 and TRBJ2-4; the table's D call, TRBD1, was not checked against the DNA. TRBV1 is marked as a pseudogene. This CDR3 region has 17 residues.

Details on this clone: Other nucleotide sequences from this sample produce the same CDR3. The CDR3 loop reads CASSSRDSSYEQYF. The CDR3 DNA follows: TGTGCCAGCAGCTCCCGGGACAGCTCCTACGAGCAGTACTTC. The chain employs TRBV5-4 and TRBJ2-7; 7 bases align to TRBD1. Germline CDR1 SGHNT, CDR2 YYREEE (reference sequence). The CDR3 is 14 amino acids. V shed 3 bases, J shed 0 bases, and the junction held 3 bases outside the gene matches.

This clone has a single count. The chain combines TRBV30 with TRBJ1-2, with a tentative D call TRBD1 (5 bases). This CDR3 is built from 14 residues. Looked up from germline, CDR1 is GTSNPN and CDR2 is SVGIG (reference sequence). V was cut by 3 bases and J by 5 bases, with 16 bases left in between. The CDR3 coding sequence is TGTGCCTGGAGGCGTCTTAGGGGAGGGTATGGCTACACCTTC. This translates into CAWRRLRGGYGYTF.

This clone has a handful of counts. The V gene is TRBV2, the J gene TRBJ2-6; D is uncertain. Germline V gives CDR1 SNHLY, CDR2 FYNNEI. The CDR3 has 14 amino acids. Trimming stripped 6 bases from V and 0 bases from J, with 6 bases between. CDR3 DNA sequence: TGTGCCAGCAGGGGGTACTCTGGGGCCAACGTCCTGACTTTC. Translating it yields CASRGYSGANVLTF.

This clone was counted only a few times. V usage is TRBV28 and J usage is TRBJ2-7; D may be TRBD1 or TRBD2 (5 bases each). The CDR3 has 13 residues. V lost 3 bases to trimming and J lost 4 bases, with 10 bases between them. Germline CDR1 reads MDHEN; CDR2 reads SYDVKM. This chain's CDR3 is CASSLGPIYEQYF. CDR3 coding DNA: TGTGCCAGCAGTTTGGGACCGATTTACGAGCAGTACTTC. Supplemented by reference TRBV28 and TRBJ2-7, the full variable domain reads DVKVTQSSRYLVKRTGEKVFLECVQDMDHENMFWYRQDPGLGLRLIYFSYDVKMKEKGDIPEGYSVSREKKERFSLILESASTNQTSMYLCASSLGPIYEQYFGPGTRLTVT.

The chain has TRBV7-9 and TRBJ2-7; D possibly corresponds to TRBD2 (6 bases). Germline loops: CDR1 SEHNR, CDR2 FQNEAQ (reference sequence). Deletions cut 5 bases from V and 0 bases from J, with 11 bases between. The CDR3 sequence is 14 residues long. CDR3 sequence reads: CASSQGGNSYEQYF. The CDR3 DNA follows: TGTGCCAGCAGCCAAGGAGGGAACTCCTACGAGCAGTACTTC.

This clone was observed a few times. The V call is TRBV9, the J call TRBJ2-3; no firm D call. The germline V gene has CDR1 SGDLS and CDR2 YYNGEE. This CDR3 has 15 residues. The germline V and J ends were trimmed by 5 bases and 0 bases, with 13 bases remaining between them. Here the CDR3 DNA reads TGTGCCAGCAGTCTGGGCGGTGCTAGCACAGATACGCAGTATTTT. Amino acid sequence: CASSLGGASTDTQYF. Using reference TRBV9 and TRBJ2-3 for the parts outside the CDR3, the full variable domain is DSGVTQTPKHLITATGQRVTLRCSPRSGDLSVYWYQQSLDQGLQFLIQYYNGEERAKGNILERFSAQQFPDLHSELNLSSLELGDSALYFCASSLGGASTDTQYFGPGTRLTVL.